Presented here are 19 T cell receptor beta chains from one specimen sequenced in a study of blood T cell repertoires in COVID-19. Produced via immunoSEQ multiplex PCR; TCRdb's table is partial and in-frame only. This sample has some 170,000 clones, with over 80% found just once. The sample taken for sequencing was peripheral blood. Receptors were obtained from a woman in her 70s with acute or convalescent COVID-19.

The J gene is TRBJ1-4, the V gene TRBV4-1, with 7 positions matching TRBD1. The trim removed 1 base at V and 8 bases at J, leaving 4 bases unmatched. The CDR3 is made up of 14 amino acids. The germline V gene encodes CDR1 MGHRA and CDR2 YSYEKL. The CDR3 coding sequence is TGCGCCAGCAGCCAAGGACAGGGAGAGGAAAAACTGTTTTTT. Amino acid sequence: CASSQGQGEEKLFF.

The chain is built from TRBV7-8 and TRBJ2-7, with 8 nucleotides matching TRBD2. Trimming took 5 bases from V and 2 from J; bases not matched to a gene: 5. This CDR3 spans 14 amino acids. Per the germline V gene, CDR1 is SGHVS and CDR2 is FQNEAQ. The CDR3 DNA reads TGTGCCAGCAGCCCTCTAGCGGGCCCCTACGAGCAGTACTTC. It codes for CASSPLAGPYEQYF.

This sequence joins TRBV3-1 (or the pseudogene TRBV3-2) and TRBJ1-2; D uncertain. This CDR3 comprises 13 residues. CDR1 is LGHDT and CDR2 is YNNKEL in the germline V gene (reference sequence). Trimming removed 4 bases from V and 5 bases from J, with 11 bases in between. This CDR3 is CASSRRAGYGYTF. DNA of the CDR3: TGTGCCAGCAGCCGCCGGGCGGGGTATGGCTACACCTTC.

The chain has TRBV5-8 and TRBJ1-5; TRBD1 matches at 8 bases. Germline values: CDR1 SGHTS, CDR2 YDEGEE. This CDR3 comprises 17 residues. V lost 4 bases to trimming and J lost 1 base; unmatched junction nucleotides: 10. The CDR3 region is CASSNGLTGASNQPQHF. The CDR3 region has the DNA TGTGCCAGCAGCAACGGCTTGACAGGGGCGAGCAATCAGCCCCAGCATTTT.

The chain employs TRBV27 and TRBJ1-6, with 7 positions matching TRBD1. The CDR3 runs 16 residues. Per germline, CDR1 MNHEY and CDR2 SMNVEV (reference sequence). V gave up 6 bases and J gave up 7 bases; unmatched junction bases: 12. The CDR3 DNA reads TGTGCCAGCAGCCCCCGACAGGGTCTCCCAAATTCACCCCTCCACTTT. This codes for CASSPRQGLPNSPLHF.

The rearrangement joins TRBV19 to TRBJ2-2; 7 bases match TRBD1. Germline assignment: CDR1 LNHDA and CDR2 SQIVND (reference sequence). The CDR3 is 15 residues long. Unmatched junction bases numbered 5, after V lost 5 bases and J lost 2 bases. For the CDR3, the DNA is TGTGCCAGTAGTTACCGGGACAGAAACACCGGGGAGCTGTTTTTT. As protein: CASSYRDRNTGELFF.

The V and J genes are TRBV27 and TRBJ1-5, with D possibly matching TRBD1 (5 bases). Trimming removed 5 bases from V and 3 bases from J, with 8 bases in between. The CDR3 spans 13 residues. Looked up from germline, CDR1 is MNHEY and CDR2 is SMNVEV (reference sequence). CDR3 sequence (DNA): TGTGCCAGCAGTAGGGGACTCAATCAGCCCCAGCATTTT. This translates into CASSRGLNQPQHF.

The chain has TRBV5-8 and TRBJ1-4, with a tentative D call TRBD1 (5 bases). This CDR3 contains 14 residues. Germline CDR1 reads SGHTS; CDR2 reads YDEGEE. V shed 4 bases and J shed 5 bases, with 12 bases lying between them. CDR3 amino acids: CASSRFRANEKLFF. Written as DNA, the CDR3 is TGTGCCAGCAGCCGGTTCAGGGCCAATGAAAAACTGTTTTTT.

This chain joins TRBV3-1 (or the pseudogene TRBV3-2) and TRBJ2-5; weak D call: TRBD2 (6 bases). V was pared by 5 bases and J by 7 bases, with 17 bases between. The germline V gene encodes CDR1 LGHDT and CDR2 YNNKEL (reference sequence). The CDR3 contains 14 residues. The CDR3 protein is CASSVRGVEGTQYF. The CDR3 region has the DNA TGTGCCAGCAGCGTAAGAGGGGTGGAGGGGACCCAGTACTTC.

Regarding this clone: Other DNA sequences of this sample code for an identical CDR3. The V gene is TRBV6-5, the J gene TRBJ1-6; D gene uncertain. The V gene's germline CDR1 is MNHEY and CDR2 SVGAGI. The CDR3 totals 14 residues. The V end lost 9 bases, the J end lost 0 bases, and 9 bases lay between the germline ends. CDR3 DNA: TGTGCCAGTCGGAGAAGCTCCTATAATTCACCCCTCCACTTT. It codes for CASRRSSYNSPLHF.

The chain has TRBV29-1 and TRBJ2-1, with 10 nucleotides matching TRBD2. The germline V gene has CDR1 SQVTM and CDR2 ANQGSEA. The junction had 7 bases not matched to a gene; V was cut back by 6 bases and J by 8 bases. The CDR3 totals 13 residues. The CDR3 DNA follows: TGCAGCGTACCTAGCGGGAGAATCGATGAGCAGTTCTTC. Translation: CSVPSGRIDEQFF.

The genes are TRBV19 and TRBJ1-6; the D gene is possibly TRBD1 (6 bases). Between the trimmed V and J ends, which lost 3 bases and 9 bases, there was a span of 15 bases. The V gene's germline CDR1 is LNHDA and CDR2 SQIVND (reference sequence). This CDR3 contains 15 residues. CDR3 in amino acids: CASSIGAGDGSPLHF. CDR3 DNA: TGTGCCAGTAGTATCGGAGCAGGGGATGGTTCACCCCTCCACTTT.

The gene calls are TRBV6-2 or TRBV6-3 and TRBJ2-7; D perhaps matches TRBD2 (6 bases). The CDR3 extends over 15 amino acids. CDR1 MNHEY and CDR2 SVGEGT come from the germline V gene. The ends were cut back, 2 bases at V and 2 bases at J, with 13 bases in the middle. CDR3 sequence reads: CASSYRGTLTYEQYF. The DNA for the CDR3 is TGTGCCAGCAGTTACCGGGGGACCCTTACCTACGAGCAGTACTTC.

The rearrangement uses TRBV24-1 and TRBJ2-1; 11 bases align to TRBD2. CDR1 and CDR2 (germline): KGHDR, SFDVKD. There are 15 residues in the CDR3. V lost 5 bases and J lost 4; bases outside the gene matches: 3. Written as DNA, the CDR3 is TGTGCCACCAGTGTAACTAGCGGGGGATACAATGAGCAGTTCTTC. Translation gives CATSVTSGGYNEQFF.

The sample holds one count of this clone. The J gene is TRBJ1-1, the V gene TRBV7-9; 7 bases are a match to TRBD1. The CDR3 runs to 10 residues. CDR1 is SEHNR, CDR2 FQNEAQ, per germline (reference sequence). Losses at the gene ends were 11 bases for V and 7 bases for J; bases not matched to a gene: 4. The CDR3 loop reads CAEGANEAFF. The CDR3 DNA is TGTGCCGAGGGGGCTAATGAAGCTTTCTTT.

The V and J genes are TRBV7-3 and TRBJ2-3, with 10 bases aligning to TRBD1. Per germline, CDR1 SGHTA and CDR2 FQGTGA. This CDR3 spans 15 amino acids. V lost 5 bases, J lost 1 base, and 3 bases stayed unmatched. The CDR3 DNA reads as TGTGCCAGCAGCCGGGACAGGGGAGGCACAGATACGCAGTATTTT. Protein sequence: CASSRDRGGTDTQYF.

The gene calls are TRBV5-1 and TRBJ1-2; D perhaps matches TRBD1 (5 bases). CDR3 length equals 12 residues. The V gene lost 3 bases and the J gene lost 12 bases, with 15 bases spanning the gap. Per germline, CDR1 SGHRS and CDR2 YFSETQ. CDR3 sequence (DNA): TGCGCCAGCAGCTCCTTCGGGGGGGAACACACCTTC. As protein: CASSSFGGEHTF.

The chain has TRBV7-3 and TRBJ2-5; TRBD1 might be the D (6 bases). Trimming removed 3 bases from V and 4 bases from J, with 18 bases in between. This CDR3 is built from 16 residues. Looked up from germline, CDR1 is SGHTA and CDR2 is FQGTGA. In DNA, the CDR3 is TGTGCCAGCAGCTTGGGGTTGGGGGCTTTGGTAGAGACCCAGTACTTC. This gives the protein CASSLGLGALVETQYF.

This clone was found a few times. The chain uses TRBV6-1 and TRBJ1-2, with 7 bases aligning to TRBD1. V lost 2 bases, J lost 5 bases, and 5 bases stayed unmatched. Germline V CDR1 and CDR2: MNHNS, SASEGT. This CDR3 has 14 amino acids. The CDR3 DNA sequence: TGTGCCAGCAGTGAATCAGGGGGACCATATGGCTACACCTTC. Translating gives CASSESGGPYGYTF.